The rows below give T cell receptor beta chains drawn from one sample of a study of cytomegalovirus exposure and HLA in healthy donors. Measured with immunoSEQ multiplex PCR; TCRdb has only the in-frame clones, and not every one. The sample has 80,000 to 95,000 clones; roughly 86% are singletons. Material: PBMCs. The source of these receptors is a man aged 25 to 40 in good health and CMV-seropositive. Both conserved end residues are part of each CDR3. D genes are given only for firm matches. Rows give clone size only sometimes, using once, few, many, or a class for an expanded clone.

size,D,V,length,J,DNA,CDR3
few,.,TRBV29-1,15,TRBJ2-3,TGCAGCGTCGACTCGACTAGAGGTAGCACAGATACGCAGTATTTT,CSVDSTRGSTDTQYF
.,TRBD2,TRBV6-4,15,TRBJ2-1,TGTGCCAGCAGTGTGACTAGCGGGAGTGGAGATGAGCAGTTCTTC,CASSVTSGSGDEQFF
.,TRBD1,TRBV14,15,TRBJ2-7,TGTGCCAGCAGCCTCGGGGGACAGGGTTCCTACGAGCAGTACTTC,CASSLGGQGSYEQYF
once,TRBD1,TRBV19,17,TRBJ2-4,TGTGCCAGTAGCTTACGGGACAGCCGGTTTGTCTCCCACATTCAGTACTTC,CASSLRDSRFVSHIQYF
.,TRBD1,TRBV19,14,TRBJ1-1,TGTGCCACCCAGCCCCGGGACAGGATTCATGAAGCTTTCTTT,CATQPRDRIHEAFF
.,TRBD2,TRBV5-1,16,TRBJ2-1,TGCGCCAGCAGCCCCCGACTAGCGGGAGAACTTAATGAGCAGTTCTTC,CASSPRLAGELNEQFF
.,TRBD2,TRBV5-1,16,TRBJ2-1,TGCGCCAGCAGCTTGGAGGCGACTAGCGGACACAATGAGCAGTTCTTC,CASSLEATSGHNEQFF
.,.,TRBV28,14,TRBJ2-5,TGTGCCAGCAGACCCCGGGGACTTGGAGAGACCCAGTACTTC,CASRPRGLGETQYF
.,.,TRBV6-5,13,TRBJ2-7,TGTGCCAGCAGTTACACAAGGGGTTCCGAGCAGTACTTC,CASSYTRGSEQYF
.,TRBD1,TRBV10-1,16,TRBJ2-7,TGCGCCAGCAGTGAGCGGGTGACAGGGGCTAGCTACGAGCAGTACTTC,CASSERVTGASYEQYF
.,.,TRBV7-9,12,TRBJ2-7,TGTGCCAGCAGCCGGGAAACCTACGAGCAGTACTTC,CASSRETYEQYF
.,TRBD2,TRBV9,17,TRBJ2-5,TGTGCCAGCAGCGTAGGAGTTAGCGGGAATAGCCAAGAGACCCAGTACTTC,CASSVGVSGNSQETQYF
once,.,TRBV18,13,TRBJ1-5,TGTGCCAGCTCACCGGGCAGGAACGGTCCCCAGCATTTT,CASSPGRNGPQHF
.,.,TRBV30,14,TRBJ1-2,TGTGGTTGGACGGCGGACACCTCTTATGGGGGCTACACCTTC,CGWTADTSYGGYTF
.,TRBD1,TRBV11-2,14,TRBJ1-1,TGTGCCAGCAGGGAGAGACAGGGGAACACTGAAGCTTTCTTT,CASRERQGNTEAFF
.,.,TRBV19,15,TRBJ1-5,TGTGCCAGTAGCCCTTCGGCCCAACTGGGCCAGCCCCAGCATTTT,CASSPSAQLGQPQHF
.,.,TRBV19,14,TRBJ2-1,TGTGCCAGTACTGGCCCAGGGGCATACAATGAGCAGTTCTTC,CASTGPGAYNEQFF
once,.,TRBV19,14,TRBJ1-4,TGTGCCAGTAGGGGGACACCAACTAATGAAAAACTGTTTTTT,CASRGTPTNEKLFF
once,.,TRBV5-1,15,TRBJ2-7,TGCGCCAGCAGGGTCCTCCTAACAGGGCAACACGAGCAGTACTTC,CASRVLLTGQHEQYF
.,.,TRBV7-9,15,TRBJ1-4,TGTGCCAGCAGCCCCAGCGGGGGGGATGAGGTAAAACTGTTTTTT,CASSPSGGDEVKLFF
.,.,TRBV6-5,13,TRBJ2-7,TGTGCCAGCAGTTATGTGGCATCTCTTGAGCAGTACTTC,CASSYVASLEQYF
.,.,TRBV15,12,TRBJ2-2,TGTGCCACCAGCAGAGTAGGAGGCGAGCTGTTTTTT,CATSRVGGELFF
.,TRBD1,TRBV6-1,14,TRBJ2-7,TGTGCCAGCAGGTTAGGGACAGCCGTTTACGAGCAGTACTTC,CASRLGTAVYEQYF
.,.,TRBV28,16,TRBJ1-4,TGTGCCAGTTCAATAAACCACCGGGGTGAAAATGAAAAACTGTTTTTT,CASSINHRGENEKLFF
.,.,TRBV5-1,14,TRBJ2-1,TGCGCCAGCAGTCGGGACTTACCGGGAAATGAGCAGTTCTTC,CASSRDLPGNEQFF
.,TRBD2,TRBV5-1,16,TRBJ2-5,TGCGCCAGCAGCTCAGGGACTAGCGGGGATGGGGAGACCCAGTACTTC,CASSSGTSGDGETQYF